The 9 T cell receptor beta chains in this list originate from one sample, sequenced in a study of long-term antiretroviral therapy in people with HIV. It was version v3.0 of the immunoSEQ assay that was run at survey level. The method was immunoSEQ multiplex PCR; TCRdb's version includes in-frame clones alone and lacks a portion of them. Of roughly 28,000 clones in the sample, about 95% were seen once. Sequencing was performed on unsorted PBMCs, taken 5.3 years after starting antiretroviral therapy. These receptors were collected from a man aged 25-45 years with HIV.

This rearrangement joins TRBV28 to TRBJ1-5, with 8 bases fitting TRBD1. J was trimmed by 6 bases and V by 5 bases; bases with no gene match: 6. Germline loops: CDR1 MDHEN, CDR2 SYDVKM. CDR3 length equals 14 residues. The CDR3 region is CASSPGQGSQPQHF. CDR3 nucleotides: TGTGCCAGCAGTCCCGGACAGGGAAGTCAGCCCCAGCATTTT. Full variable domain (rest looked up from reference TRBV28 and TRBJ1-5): DVKVTQSSRYLVKRTGEKVFLECVQDMDHENMFWYRQDPGLGLRLIYFSYDVKMKEKGDIPEGYSVSREKKERFSLILESASTNQTSMYLCASSPGQGSQPQHFGDGTRLSIL.

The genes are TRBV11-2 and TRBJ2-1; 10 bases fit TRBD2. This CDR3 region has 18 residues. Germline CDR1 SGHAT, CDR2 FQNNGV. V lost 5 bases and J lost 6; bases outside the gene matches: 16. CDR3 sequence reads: CASSVRTGTSVWVNEQFF. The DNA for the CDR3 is TGTGCCAGCAGCGTACGAACCGGGACTAGCGTTTGGGTCAATGAGCAGTTCTTC.

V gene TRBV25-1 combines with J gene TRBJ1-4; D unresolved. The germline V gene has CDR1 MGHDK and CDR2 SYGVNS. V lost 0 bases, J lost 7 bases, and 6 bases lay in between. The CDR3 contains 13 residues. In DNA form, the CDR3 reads TGTGCCAGCAGTGAATATCTAGGTGAAAAACTGTTTTTT. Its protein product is CASSEYLGEKLFF.

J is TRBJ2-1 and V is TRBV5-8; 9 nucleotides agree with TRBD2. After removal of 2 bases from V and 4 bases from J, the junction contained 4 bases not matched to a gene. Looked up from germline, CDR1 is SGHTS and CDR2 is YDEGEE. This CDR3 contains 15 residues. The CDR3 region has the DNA TGTGCCAGCAGCTTCCGCGGGAGGGATTACAATGAGCAGTTCTTC. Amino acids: CASSFRGRDYNEQFF.

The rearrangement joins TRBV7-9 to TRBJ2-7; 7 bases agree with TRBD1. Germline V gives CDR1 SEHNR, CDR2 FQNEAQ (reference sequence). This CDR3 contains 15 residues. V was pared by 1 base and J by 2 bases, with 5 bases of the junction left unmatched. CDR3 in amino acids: CASSLETGWPYEQYF. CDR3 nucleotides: TGTGCCAGCAGCTTAGAGACAGGGTGGCCCTACGAGCAGTACTTC. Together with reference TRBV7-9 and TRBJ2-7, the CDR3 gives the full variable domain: DTGVSQNPRHKITKRGQNVTFRCDPISEHNRLYWYRQTLGQGPEFLTYFQNEAQLEKSRLLSDRFSAERPKGSFSTLEIQRTEQGDSAMYLCASSLETGWPYEQYFGPGTRLTVT.

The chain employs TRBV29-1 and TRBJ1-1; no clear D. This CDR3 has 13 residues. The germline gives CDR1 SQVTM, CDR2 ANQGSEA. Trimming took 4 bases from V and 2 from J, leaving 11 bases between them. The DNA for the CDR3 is TGCAGCGTTGTTTCTCCCCTAAACACTGAAGCTTTCTTT. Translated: CSVVSPLNTEAFF.

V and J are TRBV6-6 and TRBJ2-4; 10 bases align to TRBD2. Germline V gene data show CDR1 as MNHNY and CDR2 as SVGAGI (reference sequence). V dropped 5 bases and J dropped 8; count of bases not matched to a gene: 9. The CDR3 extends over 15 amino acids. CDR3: CASSLSGGASDIQYF. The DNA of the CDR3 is TGTGCCAGCAGTCTGAGCGGGGGGGCCTCGGACATTCAGTACTTC.

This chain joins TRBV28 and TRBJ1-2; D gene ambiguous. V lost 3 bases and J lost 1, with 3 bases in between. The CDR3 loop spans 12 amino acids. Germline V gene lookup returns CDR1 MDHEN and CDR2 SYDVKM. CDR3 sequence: CASSFGNYGYTF. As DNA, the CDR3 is TGTGCCAGCAGTTTTGGTAACTATGGCTACACCTTC.

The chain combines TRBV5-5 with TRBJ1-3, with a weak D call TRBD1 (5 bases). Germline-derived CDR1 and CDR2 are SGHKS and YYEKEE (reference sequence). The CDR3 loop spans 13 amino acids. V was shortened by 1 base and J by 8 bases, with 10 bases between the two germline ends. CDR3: CASSLWDGDTIYF. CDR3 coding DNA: TGTGCCAGCAGCTTGTGGGACGGGGACACCATATATTTT.